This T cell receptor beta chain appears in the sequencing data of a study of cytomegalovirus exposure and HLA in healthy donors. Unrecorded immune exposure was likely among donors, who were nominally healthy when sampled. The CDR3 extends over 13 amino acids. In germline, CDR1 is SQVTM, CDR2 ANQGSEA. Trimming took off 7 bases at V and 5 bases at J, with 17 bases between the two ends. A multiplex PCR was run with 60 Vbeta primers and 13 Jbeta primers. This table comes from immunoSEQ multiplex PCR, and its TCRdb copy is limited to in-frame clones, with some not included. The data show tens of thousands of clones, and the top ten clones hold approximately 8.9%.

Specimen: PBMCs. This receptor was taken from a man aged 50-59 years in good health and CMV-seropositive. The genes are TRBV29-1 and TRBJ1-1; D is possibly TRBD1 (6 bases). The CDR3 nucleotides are TGCAGCGCCGTCCCCCTTACAGGGACTGAAGCTTTCTTT. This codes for CSAVPLTGTEAFF.